This TCR beta chain came from a study of blood T cell repertoires in COVID-19. Overall study: Nucleic acid was either cDNA or gDNA, and it came from T cells, B-cell-depleted T cells, or PBMCs.

Profiled with immunoSEQ multiplex PCR; TCRdb holds only in-frame clones, not every one. This table holds around 700,000 clones, more than 80% found once. Germline assignment: CDR1 MNHNS and CDR2 SASEGT. V was pared by 1 base and J by 5 bases, with 11 bases between. This CDR3 has 14 residues. What was sequenced was peripheral blood. The chain combines TRBV6-1 with TRBJ1-1, with D unresolved. The receptor's source is a woman aged 18-29 years with acute or convalescent COVID-19. The CDR3 region is CASSEGTAGTEAFF. DNA of the CDR3: TGTGCCAGCAGTGAAGGGACGGCGGGGACTGAAGCTTTCTTT.